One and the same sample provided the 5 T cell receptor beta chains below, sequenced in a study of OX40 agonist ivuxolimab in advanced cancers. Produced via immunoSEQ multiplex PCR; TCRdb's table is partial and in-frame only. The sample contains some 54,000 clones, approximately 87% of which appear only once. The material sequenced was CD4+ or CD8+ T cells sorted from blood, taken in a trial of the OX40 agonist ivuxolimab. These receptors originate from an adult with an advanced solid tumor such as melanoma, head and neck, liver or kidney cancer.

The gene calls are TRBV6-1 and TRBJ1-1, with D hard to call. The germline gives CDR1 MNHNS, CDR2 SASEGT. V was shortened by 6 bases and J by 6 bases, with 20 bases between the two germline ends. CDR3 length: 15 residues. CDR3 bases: TGTGCCAGCAGCCTTGGGCCCCGGAATATGGCTGAAGCTTTCTTT. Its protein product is CASSLGPRNMAEAFF.

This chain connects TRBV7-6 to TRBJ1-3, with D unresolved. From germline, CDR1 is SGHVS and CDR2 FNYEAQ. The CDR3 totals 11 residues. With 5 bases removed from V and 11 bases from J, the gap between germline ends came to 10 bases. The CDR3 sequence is CASSHDDAIYF. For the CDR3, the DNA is TGTGCCAGCAGCCACGACGACGCCATATATTTT.

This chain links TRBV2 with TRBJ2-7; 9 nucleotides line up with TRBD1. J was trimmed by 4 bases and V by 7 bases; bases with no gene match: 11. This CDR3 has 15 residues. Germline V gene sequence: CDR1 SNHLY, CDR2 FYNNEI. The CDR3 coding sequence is TGTGCCAGCATTTTTGACAGGGGGAATCGATACGAGCAGTACTTC. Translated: CASIFDRGNRYEQYF.

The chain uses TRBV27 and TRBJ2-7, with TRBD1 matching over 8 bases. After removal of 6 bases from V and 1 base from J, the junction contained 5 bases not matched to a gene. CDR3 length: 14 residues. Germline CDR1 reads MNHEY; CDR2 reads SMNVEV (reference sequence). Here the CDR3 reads CASRDREESYEQYF. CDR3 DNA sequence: TGTGCCAGCAGGGACAGGGAAGAATCCTACGAGCAGTACTTC.

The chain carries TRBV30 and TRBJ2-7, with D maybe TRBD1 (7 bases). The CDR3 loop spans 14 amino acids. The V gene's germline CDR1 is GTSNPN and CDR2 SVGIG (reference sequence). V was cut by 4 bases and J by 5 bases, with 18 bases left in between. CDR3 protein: CAWNPAEGAHEQYF. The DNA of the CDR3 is TGTGCCTGGAACCCAGCGGAGGGGGCCCACGAGCAGTACTTC.